Below, one T cell receptor beta chain is given with its context. What it recognizes is unknown. This was the immunoSEQ version 4 assay in survey mode. Method: immunoSEQ multiplex PCR; TCRdb's copy keeps in-frame clones and lacks some. The sample consists of around 28,000 clones, around four fifths of them appearing once. These data belong to a study of persistence of HIV-infected CD4 T cells. The overall study: Donors were ART-treated; their CMV- and Gag-responding CD4+ T cells were isolated.

The stimulus was lysate of CMV-infected fibroblasts, approximately 9.6 ug/mL. Sorted nonresponding memory CD4+ T cells were CD40L-negative, CD69-negative, CD45RO-high. CD4+ T cell counts exceeded 400 cells/uL; CMV serology was positive. CD8+ T cells were removed from PBMCs prior to stimulation. Germline V gene data show CDR1 as SNHLY and CDR2 as FYNNEI. This CDR3 has 13 residues. The V and J ends lost 4 bases and 14 bases, in that order; junction bases with no gene match: 8. V and J are TRBV2 and TRBJ2-1, with TRBD2 matching 10 bases. This receptor was obtained from an adult woman with HIV who was CMV-seropositive. This specimen was CD4+ T cells sorted from PBMCs after roughly 20-hour stimulation, taken from a patient who received antiretroviral therapy. CDR3 DNA: TGTGCCAGCAGTGTGAGCGGGGGGGCAGAGAAGTTCTTC. Protein product: CASSVSGGAEKFF.